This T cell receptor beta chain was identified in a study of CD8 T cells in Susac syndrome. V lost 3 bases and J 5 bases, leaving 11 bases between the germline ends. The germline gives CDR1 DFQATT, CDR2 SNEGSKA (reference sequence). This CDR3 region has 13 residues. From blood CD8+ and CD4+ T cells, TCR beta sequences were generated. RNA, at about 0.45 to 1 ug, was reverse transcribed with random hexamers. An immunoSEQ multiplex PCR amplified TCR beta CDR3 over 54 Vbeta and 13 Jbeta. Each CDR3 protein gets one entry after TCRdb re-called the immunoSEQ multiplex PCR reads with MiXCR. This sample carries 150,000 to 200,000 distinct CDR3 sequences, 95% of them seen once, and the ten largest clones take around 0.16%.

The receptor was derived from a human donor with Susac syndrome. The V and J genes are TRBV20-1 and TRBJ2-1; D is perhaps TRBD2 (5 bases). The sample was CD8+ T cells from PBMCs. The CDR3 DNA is TGCAGTGCTAGCTCGCCGGGGAACAATGAGCAGTTCTTC. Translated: CSASSPGNNEQFF.